Shown below are 4 T cell receptor beta chains from a single sample sequenced in a study of blood T cell repertoires in COVID-19 (dated by TCRdb to between 2020 and 2021). Library method: the immunoSEQ multiplex PCR assay. The table comes from immuneACCESS by way of TCRdb, which keeps in-frame sequences with V and J called. Part of the clones is missing from these tables; in studies checked, under half for an unresolved V gene and the rest for unknown reasons. The sample table holds fewer than 200,000 clones, of which around 88% were seen once. The ten biggest clones cover roughly 4% of the sample. The sequenced material came from PBMCs or T cells enriched from blood (not recorded which). All receptors come from a woman aged 50 to 60 in a cohort exposed to, infected with or recovered from COVID-19 (not recorded which).

The chain carries TRBV6-5 and TRBJ2-7; 10 nucleotides agree with TRBD2. J was trimmed by 5 bases and V by 5 bases; bases with no gene match: 9. The germline gives CDR1 MNHEY, CDR2 SVGAGI. CDR3 size: 15 residues. CDR3 in DNA: TGTGCCAGCAGTACAGCGGGGGGGCTTTCCGACGAGCAGTACTTC. Residues: CASSTAGGLSDEQYF.

This clone was detected only once. The chain employs TRBV4-2 and TRBJ1-2; D might be TRBD1 (5 bases). V was trimmed by 2 bases and J by 6 bases, leaving 25 bases between them. The germline V gene encodes CDR1 LGHNA and CDR2 YNFKEQ. CDR3 length: 18 residues. CDR3 residues: CASSQPTQTGLGAHGYTF. CDR3 in DNA: TGTGCCAGCAGCCAACCGACCCAAACGGGACTGGGAGCCCATGGCTACACCTTC.

This clone has a single count. The rearrangement joins TRBV7-8 to TRBJ1-1; no definite D call. Germline V gene lookup returns CDR1 SGHVS and CDR2 FQNEAQ. CDR3 length: 16 amino acids. Trimming stripped 5 bases from V and 0 bases from J, with 16 bases between. The CDR3 region is CASSRPVGVMNTEAFF. CDR3 DNA sequence: TGTGCCAGCAGCCGACCTGTCGGGGTTATGAACACTGAAGCTTTCTTT.

V and J are TRBV18 and TRBJ2-2, with D hard to call. V shed 6 bases and J shed 5 bases, with 10 bases lying between them. Germline CDR1 is KGHSH and CDR2 is LQKENI. The CDR3 spans 13 residues. The CDR3 reads CASSPGGTGELFF. The CDR3 region has the DNA TGTGCCAGCTCCCCCGGCGGAACCGGGGAGCTGTTTTTT.